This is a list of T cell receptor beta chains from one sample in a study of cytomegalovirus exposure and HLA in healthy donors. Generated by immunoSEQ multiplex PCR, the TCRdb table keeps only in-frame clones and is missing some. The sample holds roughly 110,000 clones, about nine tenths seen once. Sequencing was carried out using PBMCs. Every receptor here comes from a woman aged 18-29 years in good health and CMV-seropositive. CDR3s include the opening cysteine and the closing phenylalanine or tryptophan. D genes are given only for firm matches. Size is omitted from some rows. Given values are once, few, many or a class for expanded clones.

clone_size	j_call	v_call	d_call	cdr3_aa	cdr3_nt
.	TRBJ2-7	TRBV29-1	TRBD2	CSVEGWGSGAYYEQYF	TGCAGCGTTGAAGGGTGGGGTAGCGGGGCTTACTACGAGCAGTACTTC
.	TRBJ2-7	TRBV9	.	CASSPVGDRTYEQYF	TGTGCCAGCAGCCCAGTGGGAGACCGAACCTACGAGCAGTACTTC
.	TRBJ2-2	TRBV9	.	CASSVALEPESGELFF	TGTGCCAGCAGCGTAGCCCTCGAGCCCGAAAGCGGGGAGCTGTTTTTT
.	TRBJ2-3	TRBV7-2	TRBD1	CASSLALTGWTDTQYF	TGTGCCAGCAGCTTAGCCTTGACAGGGTGGACAGATACGCAGTATTTT
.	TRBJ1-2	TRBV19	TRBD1	CASSMDRLYGYTF	TGTGCCAGTAGTATGGACAGGCTCTATGGCTACACCTTC
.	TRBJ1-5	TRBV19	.	CASSIRQFNQPQHF	TGTGCCAGTAGTATCAGGCAATTCAATCAGCCCCAGCATTTT
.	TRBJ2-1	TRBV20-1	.	CSALSYNEQFF	TGCAGTGCTTTATCCTACAATGAGCAGTTCTTC
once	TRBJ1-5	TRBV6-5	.	CASGHLDQPQHF	TGTGCCAGCGGACACTTAGATCAGCCCCAGCATTTT
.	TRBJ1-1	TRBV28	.	CASSFNAGWNTEAFF	TGTGCCAGCAGTTTTAATGCAGGGTGGAACACTGAAGCTTTCTTT
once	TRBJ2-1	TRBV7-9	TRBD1	CASSPGTDLINEQFF	TGTGCCAGCAGCCCCGGGACAGATTTAATCAATGAGCAGTTCTTC
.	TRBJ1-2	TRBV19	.	CASHRTASDYGYTF	TGTGCCAGCCACCGGACAGCCTCAGACTATGGCTACACCTTC